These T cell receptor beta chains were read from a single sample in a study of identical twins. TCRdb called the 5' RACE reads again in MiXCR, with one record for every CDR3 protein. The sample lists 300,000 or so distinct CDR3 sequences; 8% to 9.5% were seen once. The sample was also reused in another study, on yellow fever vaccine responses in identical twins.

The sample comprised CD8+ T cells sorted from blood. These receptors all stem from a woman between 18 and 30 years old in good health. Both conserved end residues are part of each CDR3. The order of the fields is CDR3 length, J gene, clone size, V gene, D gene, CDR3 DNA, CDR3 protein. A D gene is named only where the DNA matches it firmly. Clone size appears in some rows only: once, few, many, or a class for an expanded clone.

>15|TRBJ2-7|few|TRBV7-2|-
TGTGCCAGCAGCTTAGCAGGGCCATTGGGTTACGAGCAGTACTTC
CASSLAGPLGYEQYF
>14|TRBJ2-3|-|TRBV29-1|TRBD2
TGCAGCGTTGAAGGCGGGAGGGCCACAGATACGCAGTATTTT
CSVEGGRATDTQYF
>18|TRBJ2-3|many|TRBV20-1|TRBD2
TGCAGTGCTAGAGAACAAGGACTAGCGGGGGTTAGCACAGATACGCAGTATTTT
CSAREQGLAGVSTDTQYF
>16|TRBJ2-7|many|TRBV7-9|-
TGTGCCAGCAGCTTAGGAAGCTGGAGCCAATCCTACGAGCAGTACTTC
CASSLGSWSQSYEQYF
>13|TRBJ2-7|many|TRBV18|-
TGTGCCAGCAGCCCGCCGGGGTCCTACGAGCAGTACTTC
CASSPPGSYEQYF
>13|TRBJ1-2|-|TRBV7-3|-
TGTGCCAGCAGCTTAGAGACAGAAGGGGGCTACACCTTC
CASSLETEGGYTF
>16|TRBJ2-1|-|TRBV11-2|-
TGTGCCAGCAGCTTCTCCCTAGCCAACTCCTACAATGAGCAGTTCTTC
CASSFSLANSYNEQFF
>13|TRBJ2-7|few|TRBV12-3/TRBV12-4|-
TGTGCCAGCAGTATGACAACAGGGTACGAGCAGTACTTC
CASSMTTGYEQYF
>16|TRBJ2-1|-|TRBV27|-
TGTGCCAGCACCCGGCGGAAGAGCGGAGGGGGCAATGAGCAGTTCTTC
CASTRRKSGGGNEQFF
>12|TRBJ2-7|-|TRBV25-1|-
TGTGCCAGCAGCACACAGGGAAACGAGCAGTACTTC
CASSTQGNEQYF
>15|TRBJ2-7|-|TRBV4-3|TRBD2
TGCGCCAGCAGCCAGGAGCGGGAGAACCTCTACGAGCAGTACTTC
CASSQERENLYEQYF
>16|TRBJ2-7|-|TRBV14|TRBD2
TGTGCCAGCAGCCAAGTAGCGGGGGCCCGAGTGGACGAGCAGTACTTC
CASSQVAGARVDEQYF
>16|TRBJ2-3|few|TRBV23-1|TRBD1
TGCGCCAGCAGTCAATGGGACAGGGAGGGGACAGATACGCAGTATTTT
CASSQWDREGTDTQYF
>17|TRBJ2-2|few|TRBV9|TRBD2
TGTGCCAGCAGCGGGGGACTAGCGGGAGTAGGAACCGGGGAGCTGTTTTTT
CASSGGLAGVGTGELFF
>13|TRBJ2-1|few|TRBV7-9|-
TGTGCCAGCAGCCCCGACAGTAACAATGAGCAGTTCTTC
CASSPDSNNEQFF
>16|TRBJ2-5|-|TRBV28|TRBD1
TGTGCCAGCAGTTTGTATGGGGGACAGGGGAAAGAGACCCAGTACTTC
CASSLYGGQGKETQYF
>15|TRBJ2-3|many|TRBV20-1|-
TGCAGTGCCCCGGTTGTCAGGGGGGGCACAGATACGCAGTATTTT
CSAPVVRGGTDTQYF
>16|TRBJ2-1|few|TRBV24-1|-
TGTGCCACCAGTGAAAAACCGGGACGGGGATACAATGAGCAGTTCTTC
CATSEKPGRGYNEQFF
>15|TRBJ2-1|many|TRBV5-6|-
TGTGCCAGCAGCTTGGGTGTGAATTTGTTGGGTGAGCAGTTCTTC
CASSLGVNLLGEQFF
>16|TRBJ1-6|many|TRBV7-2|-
TGTGCCAGCAGCTTAGCTCCGAGCTCCTATAATTCACCCCTCCACTTT
CASSLAPSSYNSPLHF
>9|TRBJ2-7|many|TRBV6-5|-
TGTGCCAGCAGGGGCGAGCAGTACTTC
CASRGEQYF
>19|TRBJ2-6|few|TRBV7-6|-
TGTGCCAGCAGTACCAGGGCCCGGGACCGCCCGCAAGAAGCCAACGTCCTGACTTTC
CASSTRARDRPQEANVLTF
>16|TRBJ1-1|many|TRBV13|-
TGTGCCAGCAGCTTACGGGCCGGGGGGCCTCACACTGAAGCTTTCTTT
CASSLRAGGPHTEAFF
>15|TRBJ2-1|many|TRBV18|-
TGTGCCAGCTCCCATTGGTCTAGTGAAGGGGATGAGCAGTTCTTC
CASSHWSSEGDEQFF
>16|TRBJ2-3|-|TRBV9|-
TGTGCCAGCAGCGGTGAAGAGGGGCCGGCGCCAGATACGCAGTATTTT
CASSGEEGPAPDTQYF
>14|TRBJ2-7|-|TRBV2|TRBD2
TGCACCAGGGCCGTAGTAGCGGGGGACTACGAGCAGTACTTC
CTRAVVAGDYEQYF
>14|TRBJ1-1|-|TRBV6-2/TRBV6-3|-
TGTGCCAGCAACATAGGAAGGGAGGGCACTGAAGCTTTCTTT
CASNIGREGTEAFF
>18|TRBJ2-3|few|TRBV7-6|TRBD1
TGTGCCAGCAGCCCTCTGAGGCCGGGACAGGGGAGCACAGATACGCAGTATTTT
CASSPLRPGQGSTDTQYF
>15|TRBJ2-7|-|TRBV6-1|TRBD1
TGTGCCAGCAGGGACAGGGGAGTCTTCCCCTACGAGCAGTACTTC
CASRDRGVFPYEQYF
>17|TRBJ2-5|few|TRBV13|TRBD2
TGTGCCAGCAGCAAAGAACCAATAGCGGGTCAGCAAGAGACCCAGTACTTC
CASSKEPIAGQQETQYF
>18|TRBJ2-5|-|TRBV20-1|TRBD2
TGCAGTGCTGGGCCAGGGGTAGCGGGAGTCCCCGTACAAGAGACCCAGTACTTC
CSAGPGVAGVPVQETQYF
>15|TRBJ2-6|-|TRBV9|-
TGTGCCAGCAGCGTAGTTTTCTCTGGGGCCAACGTCCTGACTTTC
CASSVVFSGANVLTF
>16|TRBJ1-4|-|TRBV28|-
TGTGCCAGCAGCCCGATCCTCGGGAGCACTAATGAAAAACTGTTTTTT
CASSPILGSTNEKLFF
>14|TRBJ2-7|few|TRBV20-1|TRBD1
TGCAGTGCTATTGACAGGGCCCTACGCTACGAGCAGTACTTC
CSAIDRALRYEQYF
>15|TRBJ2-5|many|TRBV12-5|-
TGTGCTAGTGGTTTGGTGGCAGGGACCCAAGAGACCCAGTACTTC
CASGLVAGTQETQYF
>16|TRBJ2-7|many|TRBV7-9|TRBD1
TGTGCCAGCAGCTGGAGTCCGGGACAGGGGCACTACGAGCAGTACTTC
CASSWSPGQGHYEQYF
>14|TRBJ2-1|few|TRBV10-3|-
TGTGCCATCAACGGGCGGGACTCCTACAATGAGCAGTTCTTC
CAINGRDSYNEQFF
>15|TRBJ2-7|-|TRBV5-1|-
TGCGCCAGCAGCTTTGAAGGGGGTTACTCCTACGAGCAGTACTTC
CASSFEGGYSYEQYF
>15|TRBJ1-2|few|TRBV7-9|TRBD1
TGTGCCAGCAGCTTAATCTCCGGGACAGACTATGGCTACACCTTC
CASSLISGTDYGYTF
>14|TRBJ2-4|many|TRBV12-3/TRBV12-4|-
TGTGCCAGCAGCCAGACAATAGCCAAAAACATTCAGTACTTC
CASSQTIAKNIQYF
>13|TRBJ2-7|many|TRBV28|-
TGTGCCAGCAGTCGAAAAAGGGCCCCCGAGCAGTACTTC
CASSRKRAPEQYF
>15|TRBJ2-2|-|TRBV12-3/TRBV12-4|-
TGTGCCAGCAGCTACGACGGCGGGGACACCGGGGAGCTGTTTTTT
CASSYDGGDTGELFF
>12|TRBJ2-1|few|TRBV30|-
TGTGCCTGGAGTGTAGTACTCAATGAGCAGTTCTTC
CAWSVVLNEQFF
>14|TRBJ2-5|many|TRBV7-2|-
TGTGCCAGCAGCTCTTCTAGCGTCGAAGAGACCCAGTACTTC
CASSSSSVEETQYF
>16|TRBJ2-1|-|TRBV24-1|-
TGTGCCACCAGTGATTCGGACCTATTGAATAACAATGAGCAGTTCTTC
CATSDSDLLNNNEQFF
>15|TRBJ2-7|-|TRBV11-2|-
TGTGCCAGCAGTTCCGGGTACAGCGTGGTCTACGAGCAGTACTTC
CASSSGYSVVYEQYF
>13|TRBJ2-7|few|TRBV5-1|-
TGCGCCAGCAGCTTGGTGCCGGACTACGAGCAGTACTTC
CASSLVPDYEQYF
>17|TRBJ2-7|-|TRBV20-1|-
TGCAGTGCTAGCAAGACACCCCGAACAGCGGTTTCCTACGAGCAGTACTTC
CSASKTPRTAVSYEQYF
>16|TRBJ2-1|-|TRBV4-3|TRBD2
TGCGCCAGCAGCCAAGACGCGGGAGGTTCCTACAATGAGCAGTTCTTC
CASSQDAGGSYNEQFF
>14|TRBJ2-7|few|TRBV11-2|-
TGTGCCAGCAGCTTAGGTCCGGGGAACTACGAGCAGTACTTC
CASSLGPGNYEQYF
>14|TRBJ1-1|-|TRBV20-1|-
TGCAGTGCTAGAGAAGAGGGGCTTGACACTGAAGCTTTCTTT
CSAREEGLDTEAFF
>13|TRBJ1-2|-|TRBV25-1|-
TGTGCCAGCAGTGCCTCCCCCGGGGTGGCCTACACCTTC
CASSASPGVAYTF
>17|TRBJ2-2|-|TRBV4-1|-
TGCGCCAGCAGCCAAGATCTGGCAGGGGATGACACCGGGGAGCTGTTTTTT
CASSQDLAGDDTGELFF
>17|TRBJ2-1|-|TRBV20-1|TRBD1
TGCAGTGCTAGAGATGATGTAGGACAGGCTACCTACAATGAGCAGTTCTTC
CSARDDVGQATYNEQFF
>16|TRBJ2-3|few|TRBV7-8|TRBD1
TGTGCCAGCAGCTTAGAGGGGGCCACCAGCACAGATACGCAGTATTTT
CASSLEGATSTDTQYF
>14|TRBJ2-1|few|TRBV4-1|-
TGCGCCAGCTCTTCCGCCGTGGATGGCAATGAGCAGTTCTTC
CASSSAVDGNEQFF
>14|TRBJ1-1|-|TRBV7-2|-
TGTGCCAGCAGCTTAGTGGTTGATAGCACTGAAGCTTTCTTT
CASSLVVDSTEAFF
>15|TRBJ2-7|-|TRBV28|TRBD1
TGTGCCAGCAGTTCCTGGACAGGGGGTATTTACGAGCAGTACTTC
CASSSWTGGIYEQYF